The 25 T cell receptor beta chains presented below share a single source sample, sequenced in a study of untreated major depressive disorder. Using immunoSEQ multiplex PCR, the repertoire was profiled, and TCRdb retains in-frame clones only, with some absent. In the table there are tens of thousands of clones, 85% to 95% of which are singletons. Sequences were obtained from CD4+ T cells from PBMCs. Receptor source: a young man in good health.

J is TRBJ1-2 and V is TRBV5-6; no reliable D call. The length of the CDR3 is 15 residues. Germline CDR1 reads SGHDT; CDR2 reads YYEEEE. The V end was cut by 1 base, the J end by 1 base, with 11 bases between. CDR3: CASSLLGSLNYGYTF. The DNA for the CDR3 is TGTGCCAGCAGCTTGTTAGGCAGTCTTAACTATGGCTACACCTTC.

This rearrangement joins TRBV19 to TRBJ1-2, with D maybe TRBD1 (5 bases). The CDR3 runs to 15 residues. The ends were cut back, 6 bases at V and 7 bases at J, with 21 bases in the middle. Germline CDR1 and CDR2: LNHDA and SQIVND (reference sequence). As DNA, the CDR3 is TGTGCCAGTAGGACCTCGTCTGGGGGGATAGGTGGCTACACCTTC. This codes for CASRTSSGGIGGYTF.

This clone appeared once. The chain joins TRBV19 to TRBJ2-3; D is unclear. Germline V gene sequence: CDR1 LNHDA, CDR2 SQIVND (reference sequence). CDR3 size: 12 residues. V shed 5 bases and J shed 6 bases, with 9 bases lying between them. Here the CDR3 DNA reads TGTGCCAGTAGTCAAACATCGGATACGCAGTATTTT. It translates to CASSQTSDTQYF.

The CDR3 here is CASSPGGPGGYTF. CDR3 nucleotide sequence: TGTGCCAGCAGCCCCGGGGGCCCTGGGGGCTACACCTTC. The gene calls are TRBV7-9 and TRBJ1-2, with D possibly matching TRBD1 (6 bases). Germline values: CDR1 SEHNR, CDR2 FQNEAQ (reference sequence). This CDR3 comprises 13 residues. Trimming cost V 5 bases and J 8 bases, with 15 bases left between them.

The V call is TRBV2, the J call TRBJ2-1; D might be TRBD1 (6 bases). The CDR3 covers 16 residues. CDR1 and CDR2 (germline): SNHLY, FYNNEI. Trimming stripped 7 bases from V and 0 bases from J, with 16 bases between. CDR3 in DNA: TGTGCCAGCATACAGAAAACAGGGAACTCCTACAATGAGCAGTTCTTC. Translating gives CASIQKTGNSYNEQFF.

The V call is TRBV5-6, the J call TRBJ2-3, with D uncertain. Germline V gives CDR1 SGHDT, CDR2 YYEEEE. V lost 0 bases to trimming and J lost 0 bases, with 8 bases between them. This CDR3 spans 15 amino acids. The CDR3 loop reads CASSLEEYSTDTQYF. In DNA, the CDR3 is TGTGCCAGCAGCTTGGAGGAGTACAGCACAGATACGCAGTATTTT.

This clone was counted once. The chain joins TRBV7-6 to TRBJ2-2; possibly TRBD1 or TRBD2 for D (5 bases each). The CDR3 length is 16 residues. Germline V gives CDR1 SGHVS, CDR2 FNYEAQ. The V end was cut by 5 bases, the J end by 9 bases, with 22 bases between. The DNA for the CDR3 is TGTGCCAGCAGCCCCCGGGGACGCATGGGGCATAGGGAGCTGTTTTTT. Protein sequence: CASSPRGRMGHRELFF.

The J gene is TRBJ2-7, the V gene TRBV5-1; possibly TRBD1 for D (5 bases). Trimming pared 1 base from V and 3 bases from J, leaving 14 bases between. Germline lookup yields CDR1 SGHRS and CDR2 YFSETQ. The length of the CDR3 is 15 residues. For the CDR3, the DNA is TGCGCCAGCAGCTTGAGTGGCCAAGGGGACTACGAGCAGTACTTC. This sequence encodes CASSLSGQGDYEQYF.

The chain links TRBV19 to TRBJ1-5, with TRBD1 identical over 10 bases. The CDR3 contains 13 residues. The junction had 6 bases not matched to a gene; V was cut back by 5 bases and J by 11 bases. Germline CDR1 and CDR2: LNHDA and SQIVND (reference sequence). CDR3 sequence reads: CASSFGQGGSQHF. CDR3 DNA sequence: TGTGCCAGTAGTTTTGGACAGGGGGGGTCCCAGCATTTT. The full variable domain, in which reference TRBV19 and TRBJ1-5 provide the parts outside the CDR3, is DGGITQSPKYLFRKEGQNVTLSCEQNLNHDAMYWYRQDPGQGLRLIYYSQIVNDFQKGDIAEGYSVSREKKESFPLTVTSAQKNPTAFYLCASSFGQGGSQHFGDGTRLSIL.

This chain links TRBV19 with TRBJ1-3, with 10 positions matching TRBD1. The CDR3 totals 18 residues. Germline V gives CDR1 LNHDA, CDR2 SQIVND (reference sequence). V dropped 7 bases and J dropped 1; count of bases not matched to a gene: 13. In DNA, the CDR3 is TGTGCCAGTACTTCTATAGGGCCGGGACAGGGGTCTGGAAACACCATATATTTT. It is translated as CASTSIGPGQGSGNTIYF.

The J gene is TRBJ2-7, the V gene TRBV12-5; D is unclear. The CDR3 spans 11 residues. CDR1 is LGHNT and CDR2 is FRNRAP in the germline V gene. Trimming took 6 bases from V and 6 from J, leaving 9 bases between them. The CDR3 region has the DNA TGTGCTAGTGGCCCCGAAGGCGAGCAGTACTTC. It is translated as CASGPEGEQYF.

The chain joins TRBV9 to TRBJ1-1; D is uncertain. The germline V gene has CDR1 SGDLS and CDR2 YYNGEE. Trimming cost V 4 bases and J 11 bases, with 21 bases left between them. The CDR3 contains 14 residues. CDR3 region: CASSKAGPSWSAFF. In nucleotides, the CDR3 is TGTGCCAGCAGCAAGGCAGGACCTTCTTGGTCGGCTTTCTTT.

The chain combines TRBV4-1 with TRBJ1-5; TRBD1 agrees at 11 bases. Trimming at V came to 6 bases and at J to 2 bases, leaving 9 bases not matched to a gene. CDR1 and CDR2 from the germline V gene are MGHRA and YSYEKL. The CDR3 loop spans 17 amino acids. The CDR3 reads CASSYRGQGVGNQPQHF. The CDR3 bases are TGCGCCAGCAGTTACAGGGGACAGGGGGTCGGCAATCAGCCCCAGCATTTT.

V and J are TRBV20-1 and TRBJ1-2, with D tentatively TRBD1 (5 bases). CDR1 DFQATT and CDR2 SNEGSKA come from the germline V gene (reference sequence). The length of the CDR3 is 10 residues. Trimming took 6 bases from V and 5 from J, leaving 7 bases between them. The CDR3 DNA follows: TGCAGTGCGGACAATTATGGCTACACCTTC. Translating gives CSADNYGYTF.

The chain recombines TRBV4-3 with TRBJ2-7; 8 bases fit TRBD2. Germline CDR1 LGHNA, CDR2 YSLEER. This CDR3 has 15 residues. J gave up 5 bases and V 1 base, and 7 bases lay outside the gene matches. The CDR3 sequence is CASSQVVAGIDEQYF. The DNA of the CDR3 is TGCGCCAGCAGCCAAGTGGTAGCGGGAATCGACGAGCAGTACTTC.

The J gene is TRBJ2-2, the V gene TRBV5-6, with 8 bases fitting TRBD1. Looked up from germline, CDR1 is SGHDT and CDR2 is YYEEEE. The CDR3 extends over 14 amino acids. Trimming at V came to 4 bases and at J to 3 bases, leaving 2 bases not matched to a gene. The CDR3 DNA is TGTGCCAGCAGCGCAGGGGGCTACACCGGGGAGCTGTTTTTT. Translating it yields CASSAGGYTGELFF. The full variable domain, completed using reference TRBV5-6 and TRBJ2-2, is DAGVTQSPTHLIKTRGQQVTLRCSPKSGHDTVSWYQQALGQGPQFIFQYYEEEERQRGNFPDRFSGHQFPNYSSELNVNALLLGDSALYLCASSAGGYTGELFFGEGSRLTVL.

The chain is built from TRBV6-5 and TRBJ1-2; 7 bases fit TRBD1. J lost 4 bases, V lost 6 bases, and 11 bases had no gene match. The CDR3 loop spans 15 amino acids. Germline-derived CDR1 and CDR2 are MNHEY and SVGAGI. CDR3 sequence (DNA): TGTGCCAGCAGATCACATAAGACAGGGACCTATGGCTACACCTTC. Its translation: CASRSHKTGTYGYTF.

This chain connects TRBV29-1 to TRBJ2-7; TRBD1 might be the D (6 bases). V was pared by 6 bases and J by 3 bases, with 12 bases between. Germline V gene lookup returns CDR1 SQVTM and CDR2 ANQGSEA. The CDR3 spans 12 residues. The CDR3 sequence: CSVRGQIYEQYF. The CDR3 DNA is TGCAGCGTGCGTGGACAGATCTACGAGCAGTACTTC.

V gene TRBV29-1 combines with J gene TRBJ2-1; D unresolved. Germline V CDR1 and CDR2: SQVTM, ANQGSEA. The CDR3 spans 13 residues. Trimming removed 2 bases at V and 7 bases at J, with 12 bases between. This CDR3 is CSVETPRENEQFF. The CDR3 nucleotides read TGCAGCGTTGAAACACCGAGAGAGAATGAGCAGTTCTTC.

This chain connects TRBV5-6 to TRBJ1-2, with TRBD1 matching 8 bases. This CDR3 region has 14 residues. CDR1 and CDR2 (germline): SGHDT, YYEEEE. The ends lost 4 bases at V and 6 bases at J; junction bases unmatched: 8. The chain's CDR3 is CASSVGTGRDGYTF. CDR3 in DNA: TGTGCCAGCAGCGTAGGGACAGGACGCGATGGCTACACCTTC.

V gene TRBV4-3 combines with J gene TRBJ1-1; perhaps TRBD1 as D (6 bases). The CDR3 has 17 residues. Germline loops: CDR1 LGHNA, CDR2 YSLEER. V lost 1 base, J lost 5 bases, and 20 bases lay in between. CDR3 protein: CASSQASQGDDGTEAFF. As DNA, the CDR3 is TGCGCCAGCAGCCAAGCCTCACAGGGCGACGATGGGACTGAAGCTTTCTTT.

V is TRBV5-1 and J is TRBJ2-7; D unresolved. Trimming shortened V by 0 bases and J by 2 bases, and 9 bases separated the two germline ends. Looked up from germline, CDR1 is SGHRS and CDR2 is YFSETQ. CDR3 length: 14 amino acids. This chain's CDR3 is CASSLDTGTYEQYF. CDR3 DNA: TGCGCCAGCAGCTTGGACACCGGCACCTACGAGCAGTACTTC.

The chain employs TRBV7-2 and TRBJ1-2, with a weak D call TRBD1 (6 bases). The CDR3 spans 12 residues. V gave up 5 bases and J gave up 8 bases, with 12 bases separating them. The germline CDR1 and CDR2 sequences are SGHTA and FQGNSA. The DNA for the CDR3 is TGTGCCAGCAGCCTAGGCGGGGGCGGCTACACCTTC. It encodes CASSLGGGGYTF.

The V call is TRBV30, the J call TRBJ1-5; no firm D call. This CDR3 contains 12 residues. Deletions cut 1 base from V and 2 bases from J, with 3 bases between. The germline gives CDR1 GTSNPN, CDR2 SVGIG (reference sequence). In DNA, the CDR3 is TGTGCCTGGAGTGCTGGCAATCAGCCCCAGCATTTT. Encoded protein: CAWSAGNQPQHF.

The chain carries TRBV7-9 and TRBJ2-7; 8 bases are shared with TRBD2. J was trimmed by 2 bases and V by 6 bases; bases with no gene match: 6. Per the germline V gene, CDR1 is SEHNR and CDR2 is FQNEAQ (reference sequence). The CDR3 is 14 amino acids. Here the CDR3 reads CASSPRTSPYEQYF. Written as DNA, the CDR3 is TGTGCCAGCAGTCCTCGGACTAGCCCCTACGAGCAGTACTTC.